This T cell receptor (beta chain) emerged from a study of blood T cells in healthy people across ages. General study results and limits: Long-lived donors had more naive CD4+ cells and higher diversity than aged donors. Per-million-T-cell TCR beta diversity fell roughly linearly with age.

V was shortened by 9 bases and J by 6 bases, with 12 bases between the two germline ends. The length of the CDR3 is 12 residues. CDR1 is MNHNS, CDR2 SASEGT, per germline. Each sample used at least 6 million PBMCs. For the second PCR, which ran for roughly 6 to 12 cycles, a sample-barcoded 5' primer and a J-beta primer mix were used. Every sample gave at least 2.5 million paired-end reads containing CDR3. Using its own MiXCR run on the 5' RACE reads, TCRdb lists one record per CDR3 protein. The sample has over 1,300,000 distinct CDR3 sequences, approximately 59% seen once. For this clonotype: No antigen is known for it.

The clonotype was recovered from a man between 18 and 35 years old in good health. Sequencing was carried out using blood. The gene calls are TRBV6-1 and TRBJ2-1; the D is unclear. DNA of the CDR3: TGTGCCAGGATGCCAGAGGTCAATGAGCAGTTCTTC. Protein: CARMPEVNEQFF.